This TCR beta chain was found in a study of blood T cells in healthy people across ages. Whole-study results and caveats: Unknown donor CMV status possibly confounded expanded clonotype changes. With unsorted PBMCs, a conclusive comparison of naive versus antigen-experienced cells was not possible. Higher diversity, along with more naive CD4+ cells, distinguished long-lived donors from aged donors.

Many counts were recorded for this clonotype. Antigen: not known. Then a second PCR, running roughly 6 to 11 cycles, was carried out with a sample-barcoded 5' primer and a J-beta primer mix. Every molecule of cDNA carried a tag from a template-switch adaptor with 12 random nucleotides. TCRdb reprocessed the 5' RACE reads with MiXCR, giving one entry per CDR3 protein. The sample has around 1,700,000 distinct CDR3 sequences; 28% are singletons. This CDR3 has 16 residues. This receptor was identified in a woman aged 25 to 45 in good health. Sequences were obtained from blood. This chain connects TRBV21-1 to TRBJ2-1; the D call in the table, TRBD2, was not verified against the DNA. TRBV21-1 is recorded as a pseudogene. CDR3 region: CASPGTSGKGGNEQFF. The CDR3 nucleotides read TGTGCCAGCCCCGGGACTAGCGGGAAAGGAGGGAATGAGCAGTTCTTC.